This T cell receptor (beta chain) was retrieved from a study of multiple sclerosis patients with progressive multifocal leukoencephalopathy. Study-level results: Before and during natalizumab, the clones expanded at PML already existed. In most PML patients, TRB repertoires appeared less diverse by entropy.

The assay was run at survey level. Every PCR reaction included synthetic inline CDR3 controls for all V-J pairings. Assay used: immunoSEQ multiplex PCR; TCRdb lists only in-frame clones, some missing. The sample lists 25,000 to 35,000 clones; 85% to 90% were seen once. The V gene lost 7 bases and the J gene lost 2 bases, with 15 bases spanning the gap. This CDR3 spans 14 amino acids. Looked up from germline, CDR1 is MNHEY and CDR2 is SVGAGI. Time point in this sample: before natalizumab initiation. Points on this clone: The antigen remains undetermined.

Sequencing was performed on PBMCs. This receptor was obtained from a human donor with multiple sclerosis. The rearrangement links TRBV6-5 to TRBJ2-7, with TRBD1 as a possible D gene (6 bases). DNA of the CDR3: TGTGCCAGCAACAGGGACGGAGAAACCTACGAGCAGTACTTC. It is translated as CASNRDGETYEQYF.